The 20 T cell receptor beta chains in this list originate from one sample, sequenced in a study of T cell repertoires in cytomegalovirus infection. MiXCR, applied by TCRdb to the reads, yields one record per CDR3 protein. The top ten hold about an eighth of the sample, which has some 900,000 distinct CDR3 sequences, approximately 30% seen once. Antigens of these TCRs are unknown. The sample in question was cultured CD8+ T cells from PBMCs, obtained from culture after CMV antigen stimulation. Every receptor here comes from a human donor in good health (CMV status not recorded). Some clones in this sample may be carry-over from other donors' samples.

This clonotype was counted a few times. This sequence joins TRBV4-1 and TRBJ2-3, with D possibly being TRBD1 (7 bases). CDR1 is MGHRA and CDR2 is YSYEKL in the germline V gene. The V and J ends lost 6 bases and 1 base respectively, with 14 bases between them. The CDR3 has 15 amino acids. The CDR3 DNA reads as TGCGCCAGCAGGGAAGGGGGCGGGGGCACAGATACGCAGTATTTT. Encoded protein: CASREGGGGTDTQYF.

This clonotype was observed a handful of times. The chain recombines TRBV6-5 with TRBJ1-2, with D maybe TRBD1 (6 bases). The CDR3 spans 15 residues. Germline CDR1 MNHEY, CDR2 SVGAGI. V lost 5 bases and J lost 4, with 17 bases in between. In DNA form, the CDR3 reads TGTGCCAGCAGTGTGGACAGCGGGACCCTCTATGGCTACACCTTC. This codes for CASSVDSGTLYGYTF.

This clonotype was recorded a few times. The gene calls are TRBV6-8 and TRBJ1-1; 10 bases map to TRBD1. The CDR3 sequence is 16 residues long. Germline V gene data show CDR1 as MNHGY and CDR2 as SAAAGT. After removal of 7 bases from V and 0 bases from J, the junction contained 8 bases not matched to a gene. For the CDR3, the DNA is TGTGCCAGCATCCCTTCGGGACAGGGGTTGAACACTGAAGCTTTCTTT. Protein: CASIPSGQGLNTEAFF.

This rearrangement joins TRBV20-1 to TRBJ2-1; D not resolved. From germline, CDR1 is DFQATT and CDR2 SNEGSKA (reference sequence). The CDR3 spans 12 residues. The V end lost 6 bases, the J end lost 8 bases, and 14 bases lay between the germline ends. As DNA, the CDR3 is TGCAGTGCGATAGAGGTCCGGGATGAGCAGTTCTTC. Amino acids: CSAIEVRDEQFF.

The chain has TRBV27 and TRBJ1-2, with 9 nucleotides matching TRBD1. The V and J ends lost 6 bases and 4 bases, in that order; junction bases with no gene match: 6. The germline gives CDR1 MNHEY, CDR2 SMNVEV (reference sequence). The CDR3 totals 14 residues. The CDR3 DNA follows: TGTGCCAGCAGCCAGGGACAGGGTTTCTATGGCTACACCTTC. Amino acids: CASSQGQGFYGYTF.

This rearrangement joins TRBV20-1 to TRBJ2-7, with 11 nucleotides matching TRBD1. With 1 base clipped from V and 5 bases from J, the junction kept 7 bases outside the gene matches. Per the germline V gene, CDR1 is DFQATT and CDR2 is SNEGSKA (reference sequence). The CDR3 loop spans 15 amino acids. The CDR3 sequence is CSARARTGGQHEQYF. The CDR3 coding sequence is TGCAGTGCTAGAGCCCGGACAGGGGGCCAGCACGAGCAGTACTTC.

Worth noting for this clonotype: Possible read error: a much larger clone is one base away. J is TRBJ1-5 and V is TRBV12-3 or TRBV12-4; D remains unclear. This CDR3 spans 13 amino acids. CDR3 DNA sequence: TGTGCCTGCAGTCCGGCTAGCAATCAGCCCCAGCATTTT. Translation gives CACSPASNQPQHF.

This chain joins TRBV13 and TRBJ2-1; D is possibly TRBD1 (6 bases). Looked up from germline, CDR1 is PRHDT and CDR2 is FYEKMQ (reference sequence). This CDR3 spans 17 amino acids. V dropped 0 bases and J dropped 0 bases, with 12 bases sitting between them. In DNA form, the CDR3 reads TGTGCCAGCAGCTTAGGAGGGGGTCTTGTCTCCTACAATGAGCAGTTCTTC. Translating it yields CASSLGGGLVSYNEQFF.

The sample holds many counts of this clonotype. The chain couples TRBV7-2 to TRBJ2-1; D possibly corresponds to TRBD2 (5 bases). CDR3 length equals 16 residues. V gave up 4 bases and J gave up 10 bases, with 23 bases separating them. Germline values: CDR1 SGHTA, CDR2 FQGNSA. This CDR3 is CASSSLPPGSVREQFF. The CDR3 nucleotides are TGTGCCAGCAGCTCCCTTCCACCGGGATCCGTGAGGGAGCAGTTCTTC. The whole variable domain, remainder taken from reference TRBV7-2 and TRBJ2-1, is GAGVSQSPSNKVTEKGKDVELRCDPISGHTALYWYRQSLGQGLEFLIYFQGNSAPDKSGLPSDRFSAERTGGSVSTLTIQRTQQEDSAVYLCASSSLPPGSVREQFFGPGTRLTVL.

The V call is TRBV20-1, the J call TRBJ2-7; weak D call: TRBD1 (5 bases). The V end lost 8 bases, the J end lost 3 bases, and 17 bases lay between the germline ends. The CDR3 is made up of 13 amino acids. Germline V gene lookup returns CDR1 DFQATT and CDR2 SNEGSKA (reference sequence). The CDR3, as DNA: TGCAGTTATAGGGGTATAGAAGTCTACGAGCAGTACTTC. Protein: CSYRGIEVYEQYF.

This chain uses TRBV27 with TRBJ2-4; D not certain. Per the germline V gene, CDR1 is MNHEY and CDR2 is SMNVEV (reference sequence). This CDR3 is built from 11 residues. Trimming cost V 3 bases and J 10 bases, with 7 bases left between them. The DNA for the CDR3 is TGTGCCAGCAGTTTCGGGTTTATTCAGTACTTC. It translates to CASSFGFIQYF.

The CDR3 DNA follows: TGTGCCAGCAGTTACTACAGGACAAACTCTGGAAACACCATATATTTT. Translating it yields CASSYYRTNSGNTIYF. The chain links TRBV6-2 or TRBV6-3 to TRBJ1-3, with D possibly TRBD1 on 5 matching bases. Germline-derived CDR1 and CDR2 are MNHEY and SVGEGT. Trimming removed 1 base at V and 0 bases at J, with 10 bases between. The CDR3 is 16 amino acids.

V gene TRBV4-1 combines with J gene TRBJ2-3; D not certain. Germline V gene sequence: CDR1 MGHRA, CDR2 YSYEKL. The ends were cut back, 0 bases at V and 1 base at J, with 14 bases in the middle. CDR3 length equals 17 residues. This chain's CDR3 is CASSQDRAMVGTDTQYF. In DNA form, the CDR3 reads TGCGCCAGCAGCCAAGATAGGGCAATGGTAGGCACAGATACGCAGTATTTT.

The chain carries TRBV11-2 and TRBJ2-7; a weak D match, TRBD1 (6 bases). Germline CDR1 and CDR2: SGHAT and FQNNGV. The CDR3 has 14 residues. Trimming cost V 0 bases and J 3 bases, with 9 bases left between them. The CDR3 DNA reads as TGTGCCAGCAGCTTAGAAGGACAGAGCTACGAGCAGTACGTC. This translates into CASSLEGQSYEQYV.

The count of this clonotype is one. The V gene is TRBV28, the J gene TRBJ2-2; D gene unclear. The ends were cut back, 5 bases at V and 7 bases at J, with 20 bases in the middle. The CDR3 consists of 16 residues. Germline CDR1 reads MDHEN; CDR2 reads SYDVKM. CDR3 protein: CASSPPFSRFGGELFF. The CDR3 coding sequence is TGTGCCAGCAGTCCCCCTTTCAGCAGGTTTGGCGGGGAGCTGTTTTTT.

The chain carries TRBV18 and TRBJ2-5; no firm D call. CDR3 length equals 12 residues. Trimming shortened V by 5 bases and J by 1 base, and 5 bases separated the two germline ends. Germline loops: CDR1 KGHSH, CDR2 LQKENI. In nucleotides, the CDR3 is TGTGCCAGCTCAGACCTCCAAGAGACCCAGTACTTC. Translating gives CASSDLQETQYF.

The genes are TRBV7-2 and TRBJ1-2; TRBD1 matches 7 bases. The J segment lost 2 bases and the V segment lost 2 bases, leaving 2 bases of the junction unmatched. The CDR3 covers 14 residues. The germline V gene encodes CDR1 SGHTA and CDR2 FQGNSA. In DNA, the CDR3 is TGTGCCAGCAGCTTAAACAGGGGAAACTATGGCTACACCTTC. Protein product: CASSLNRGNYGYTF.

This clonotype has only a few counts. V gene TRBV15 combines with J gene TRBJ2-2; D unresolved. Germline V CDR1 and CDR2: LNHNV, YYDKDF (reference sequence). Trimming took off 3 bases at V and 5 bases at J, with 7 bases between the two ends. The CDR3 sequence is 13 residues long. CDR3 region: CATSRFETGELFF. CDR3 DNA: TGTGCCACCAGCAGGTTTGAAACCGGGGAGCTGTTTTTT.

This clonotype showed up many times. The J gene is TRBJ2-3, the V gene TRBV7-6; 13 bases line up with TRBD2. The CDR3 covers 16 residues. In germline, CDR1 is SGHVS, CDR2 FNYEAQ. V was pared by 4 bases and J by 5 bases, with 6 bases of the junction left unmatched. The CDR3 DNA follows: TGTGCCAGCAGCTGGACTAGCGGGGGAGAAGGAGATACGCAGTATTTT. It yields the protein CASSWTSGGEGDTQYF.

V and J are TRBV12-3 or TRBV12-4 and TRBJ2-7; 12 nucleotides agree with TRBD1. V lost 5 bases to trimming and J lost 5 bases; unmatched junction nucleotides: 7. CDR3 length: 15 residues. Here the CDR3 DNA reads TGTGCCAGCAGTATCCGGGACAGGGGGCTCGACGAGCAGTACTTC. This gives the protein CASSIRDRGLDEQYF.